The 5 T cell receptor beta chains below all came from one sample that was sequenced in a study of CD8 T cells in ankylosing spondylitis. In TCRdb, the 5' RACE reads were re-called with MiXCR into one record per CDR3 protein. The profile covers approximately 17,000 distinct CDR3 sequences, with less than 9.5% appearing a single time and around 33% taken by the ten largest. The material sequenced was blood. All receptors come from a male donor with ankylosing spondylitis or in good health (not recorded which).

The V gene is TRBV6-5, the J gene TRBJ2-5; D is tentatively TRBD1 or TRBD2 (5 bases each). The CDR3 totals 15 residues. Germline CDR1 reads MNHEY; CDR2 reads SVGAGI. V gave up 2 bases and J gave up 5 bases, with 15 bases separating them. For the CDR3, the DNA is TGTGCCAGCAGTTACACATACGGGAAGGGGGAGACCCAGTACTTC. Its protein is CASSYTYGKGETQYF.

At least ten counts were recorded for this clonotype. The CDR3 spells CASSLALREYPFF. CDR3 DNA: TGTGCCAGCAGTTTAGCGCTCCGGGAGTATCCGTTCTTC. V gene TRBV12-3 or TRBV12-4 combines with J gene TRBJ2-1; D possibly corresponds to TRBD2 (6 bases). V was clipped by 0 bases and J by 15 bases, with 15 bases between them. CDR3 size: 13 residues.

The V and J genes are TRBV28 and TRBJ2-1, with D perhaps given as TRBD1 or TRBD2 (5 bases each). Looked up from germline, CDR1 is MDHEN and CDR2 is SYDVKM. V dropped 5 bases and J dropped 5 bases, with 16 bases sitting between them. This CDR3 region has 15 residues. As DNA, the CDR3 is TGTGCCAGCAGTCAGAGGGACCTCGGGAACAATGAGCAGTTCTTC. This encodes CASSQRDLGNNEQFF.

This clonotype came up many times. CDR3 coding DNA: TGCAGTGCGGCTGGGGGCGGGACGCAAGAGACCCAGTACTTC. Translation gives CSAAGGGTQETQYF. V is TRBV20-1 and J is TRBJ2-5; D tentatively fits TRBD1 or TRBD2 (6 bases each). Trimming took off 6 bases at V and 2 bases at J, with 16 bases between the two ends. Germline V gene sequence: CDR1 DFQATT, CDR2 SNEGSKA (reference sequence). The CDR3 has 14 amino acids.

The chain has TRBV7-2 and TRBJ1-2; 7 bases are a match to TRBD1. V lost 5 bases, J lost 4 bases, and 4 bases stayed unmatched. This CDR3 has 13 amino acids. The germline gives CDR1 SGHTA, CDR2 FQGNSA. CDR3 nucleotides: TGTGCCAGCAGCCCAGGGGACAGCTATGGCTACACCTTC. Translated, it gives CASSPGDSYGYTF.